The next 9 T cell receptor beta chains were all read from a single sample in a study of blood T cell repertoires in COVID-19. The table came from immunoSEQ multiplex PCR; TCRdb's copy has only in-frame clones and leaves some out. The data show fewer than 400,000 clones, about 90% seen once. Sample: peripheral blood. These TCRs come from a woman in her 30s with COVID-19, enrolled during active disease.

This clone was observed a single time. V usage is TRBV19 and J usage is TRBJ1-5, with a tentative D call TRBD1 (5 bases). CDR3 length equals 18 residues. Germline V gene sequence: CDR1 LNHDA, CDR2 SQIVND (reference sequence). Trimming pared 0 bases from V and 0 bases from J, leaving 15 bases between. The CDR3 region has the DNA TGTGCCAGTAGTATAGATATGGCATGGGGCCATAGCAATCAGCCCCAGCATTTT. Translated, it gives CASSIDMAWGHSNQPQHF.

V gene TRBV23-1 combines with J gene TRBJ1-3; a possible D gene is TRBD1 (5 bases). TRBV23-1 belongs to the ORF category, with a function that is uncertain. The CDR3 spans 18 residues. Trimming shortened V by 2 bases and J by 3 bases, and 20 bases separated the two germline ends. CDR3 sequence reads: CASSQQGQFERGGNTIYF. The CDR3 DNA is TGCGCCAGCAGTCAACAGGGCCAGTTCGAAAGGGGTGGAAACACCATATATTTT.

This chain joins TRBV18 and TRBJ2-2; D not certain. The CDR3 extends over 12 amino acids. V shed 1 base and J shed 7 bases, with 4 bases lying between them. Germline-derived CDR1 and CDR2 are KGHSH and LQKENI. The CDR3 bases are TGTGCCAGCTCACCACTCATCGGGGAGCTGTTTTTT. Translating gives CASSPLIGELFF.

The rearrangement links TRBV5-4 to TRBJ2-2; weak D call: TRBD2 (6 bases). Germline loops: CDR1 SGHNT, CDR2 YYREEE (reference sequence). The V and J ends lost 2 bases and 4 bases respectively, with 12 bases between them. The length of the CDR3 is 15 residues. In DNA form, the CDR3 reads TGTGCCAGCAGCTTTGATACCGGGGGCACCGGGGAGCTGTTTTTT. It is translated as CASSFDTGGTGELFF. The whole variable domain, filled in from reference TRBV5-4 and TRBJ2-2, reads ETGVTQSPTHLIKTRGQQVTLRCSSQSGHNTVSWYQQALGQGPQFIFQYYREEENGRGNFPPRFSGLQFPNYSSELNVNALELDDSALYLCASSFDTGGTGELFFGEGSRLTVL.

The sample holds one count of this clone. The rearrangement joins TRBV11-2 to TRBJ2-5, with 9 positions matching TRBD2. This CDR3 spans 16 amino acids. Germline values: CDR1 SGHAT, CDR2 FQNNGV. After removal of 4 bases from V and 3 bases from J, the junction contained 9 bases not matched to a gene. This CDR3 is CASSSHRAGGKETQYF. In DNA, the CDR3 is TGTGCCAGCAGCTCACACCGAGCGGGGGGCAAAGAGACCCAGTACTTC.

CDR3 protein: CASSDTPGQGYYGYTF. The CDR3 DNA sequence: TGTGCCAGCAGTGACACCCCGGGACAGGGCTACTATGGCTACACCTTC. The V and J genes are TRBV6-4 and TRBJ1-2; 9 bases are a match to TRBD1. The length of the CDR3 is 16 residues. The V segment lost 2 bases and the J segment 3 bases; nucleotides outside the gene matches: 7. Germline V gives CDR1 MRHNA, CDR2 SNTAGT.

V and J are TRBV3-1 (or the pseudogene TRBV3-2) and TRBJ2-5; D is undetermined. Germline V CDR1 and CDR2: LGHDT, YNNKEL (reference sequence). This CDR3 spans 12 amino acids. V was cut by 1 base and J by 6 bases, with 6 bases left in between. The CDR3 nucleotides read TGTGCCAGCAGCCAAGCCTCCCAGACCCAGTACTTC. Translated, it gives CASSQASQTQYF.

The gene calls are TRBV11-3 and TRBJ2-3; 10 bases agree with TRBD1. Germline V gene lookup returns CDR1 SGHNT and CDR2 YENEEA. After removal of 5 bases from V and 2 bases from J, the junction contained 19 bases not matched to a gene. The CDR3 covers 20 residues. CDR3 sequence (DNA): TGTGCCAGCAGCGGCAGCGACAGGGGGCTATCGCTCTACACCACAGATACGCAGTATTTT. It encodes CASSGSDRGLSLYTTDTQYF.

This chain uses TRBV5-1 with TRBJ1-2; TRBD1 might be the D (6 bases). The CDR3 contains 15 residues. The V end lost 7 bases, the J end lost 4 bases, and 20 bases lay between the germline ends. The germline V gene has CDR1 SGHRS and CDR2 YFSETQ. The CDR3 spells CASGTGLRDSYGYTF. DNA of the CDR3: TGCGCCAGCGGTACAGGGTTGAGGGATAGCTATGGCTACACCTTC.